This TCR beta chain was sequenced during a study of shared clonotypes between healthy human individuals. The CDR3 runs 10 residues. V was shortened by 8 bases and J by 5 bases, with 4 bases between the two germline ends. In germline, CDR1 is SEHNR, CDR2 FQNEAQ (reference sequence). Study-wide results and caveats: Compared with clonotypes that all four donors shared, non-shared clonotypes had lower generation probabilities. Across a handful of donors, naive CD4 shared roughly 5%, naive CD8 more than 3%, memory CD4 2.3%, memory CD8 0.4% to 0.5%. The study generally estimated greater richness for naive than memory subsets.

As regards this clone: No antigen is known for it.

Some 29,000 T cell genomes (around 200 ng DNA) went into each sorted-subset replicate. The data were produced by immunoSEQ multiplex PCR, yet TCRdb's version contains in-frame clones alone and is incomplete. The sample carries 950,000 to 1,200,000 clones, 77% recorded once. Sequenced material: memory CD4+ T cells from PBMCs. The subset: CD45RA-negative fraction. The TCR sequence derives from a man younger than 30 in good health. Some clones in this sample may be carry-over from other donors' samples. The chain employs TRBV7-9 and TRBJ2-1; no clear D. CDR3 in amino acids: CASQNNEQFF. In DNA, the CDR3 is TGTGCCAGCCAAAACAATGAGCAGTTCTTC.